One sample yielded the 24 T cell receptor beta chains listed below, sequenced in a study of cytomegalovirus exposure and HLA in healthy donors. It was with 60 Vbeta and 13 Jbeta primers that the PCR ran. The table came from immunoSEQ multiplex PCR; TCRdb's copy has only in-frame clones and leaves some out. This sample has around 150,000 clones, with roughly 80% found just once. The sample comprised PBMCs. Receptors originate from a man aged 30 to 39 in good health and CMV-seronegative.

The CDR3 here is CASSQSDSGNIGNTIYF. CDR3 in DNA: TGCGCCAGCAGCCAAAGCGATTCAGGGAATATTGGAAACACCATATATTTT. V usage is TRBV4-1 and J usage is TRBJ1-3; tentative D call: TRBD1 (5 bases). Germline CDR1 MGHRA, CDR2 YSYEKL. CDR3 size: 17 residues. The V and J ends lost 2 bases and 3 bases respectively, with 17 bases between them.

The V call is TRBV28, the J call TRBJ2-7, with 14 bases lining up with TRBD2. Germline lookup yields CDR1 MDHEN and CDR2 SYDVKM. The trim removed 5 bases at V and 4 bases at J, leaving 10 bases unmatched. The CDR3 contains 17 residues. The CDR3 nucleotides are TGTGCCAGCAGTCCCCCCGGACTAGCGGGAGGAATATACGAGCAGTACTTC. Its translation is CASSPPGLAGGIYEQYF.

The chain combines TRBV5-4 with TRBJ1-4; TRBD1 matches 7 bases. CDR1 and CDR2 (germline): SGHNT, YYREEE (reference sequence). The length of the CDR3 is 18 residues. Losses at the gene ends were 4 bases for V and 0 bases for J; bases not matched to a gene: 12. The CDR3 protein is CASSTDRDIGATNEKLFF. CDR3 DNA sequence: TGTGCCAGCAGCACAGACAGGGACATTGGCGCAACTAATGAAAAACTGTTTTTT.

Here the CDR3 reads CASSSAPSGANTGELFF. In DNA form, the CDR3 reads TGCGCCAGCAGCTCCGCACCTAGCGGGGCGAACACCGGGGAGCTGTTTTTT. The chain links TRBV5-1 to TRBJ2-2; 9 bases align to TRBD2. CDR3 length: 17 residues. Germline trimming cut 3 bases from V and 0 bases from J; bases unmatched to any gene: 6. In germline, CDR1 is SGHRS, CDR2 YFSETQ. Filled out from reference TRBV5-1 and TRBJ2-2, the complete variable domain reads KAGVTQTPRYLIKTRGQQVTLSCSPISGHRSVSWYQQTPGQGLQFLFEYFSETQRNKGNFPGRFSGRQFSNSRSEMNVSTLELGDSALYLCASSSAPSGANTGELFFGEGSRLTVL.

This rearrangement joins TRBV27 to TRBJ1-5; 7 nucleotides line up with TRBD1. The CDR3 runs 14 residues. The trim removed 6 bases at V and 5 bases at J, leaving 7 bases unmatched. Germline-derived CDR1 and CDR2 are MNHEY and SMNVEV (reference sequence). The CDR3 here is CASRNRGRDQPQHF. The DNA of the CDR3 is TGTGCCAGCAGGAACAGGGGAAGGGATCAGCCCCAGCATTTT.

CDR3 nucleotide sequence: TGCGCCAGCAGCTTGGCTAGCGCCTTATCCTACGAGCAGTACTTC. Protein: CASSLASALSYEQYF. The chain couples TRBV5-1 to TRBJ2-7; a possible D gene is TRBD2 (6 bases). CDR3 length: 15 amino acids. The V gene lost 0 bases and the J gene lost 1 base, with 11 bases spanning the gap. The germline CDR1 and CDR2 sequences are SGHRS and YFSETQ.

To note about this clone: The junction does not match germline at one end; this may be a read error. This sequence joins TRBV9 and TRBJ2-7; 15 bases align to TRBD2. The CDR3 has 14 residues. Germline values: CDR1 SGDLS, CDR2 YYNGEE. The CDR3 bases are TGTGCCAGCAGCGCGACCGGGACTAGCGGGAGGTTGGGCTTC. Protein product: CASSATGTSGRLGF. Supplemented by reference TRBV9 and TRBJ2-7, the full variable domain reads DSGVTQTPKHLITATGQRVTLRCSPRSGDLSVYWYQQSLDQGLQFLIQYYNGEERAKGNILERFSAQQFPDLHSELNLSSLELGDSALYFCASSATGTSGRLGFGPGTRLTVT.

The chain uses TRBV19 and TRBJ2-1; TRBD1 matches at 8 bases. Losses at the gene ends were 4 bases for V and 2 bases for J; bases not matched to a gene: 4. Germline V gene data show CDR1 as LNHDA and CDR2 as SQIVND (reference sequence). CDR3 length: 15 residues. CDR3 nucleotide sequence: TGTGCCAGTAGTACCCGACAGGGGACCTACAATGAGCAGTTCTTC. This translates into CASSTRQGTYNEQFF.

This clone came up a few times. V usage is TRBV5-1 and J usage is TRBJ1-1; 7 bases map to TRBD1. The V gene's germline CDR1 is SGHRS and CDR2 YFSETQ. The CDR3 spans 14 residues. The trim removed 4 bases at V and 4 bases at J, leaving 7 bases unmatched. CDR3 in DNA: TGCGCCAGCAGCGGACGACAGGGAGGCACTGAAGCTTTCTTT. Translating it yields CASSGRQGGTEAFF. Supplemented by reference TRBV5-1 and TRBJ1-1, the full variable domain reads KAGVTQTPRYLIKTRGQQVTLSCSPISGHRSVSWYQQTPGQGLQFLFEYFSETQRNKGNFPGRFSGRQFSNSRSEMNVSTLELGDSALYLCASSGRQGGTEAFFGQGTRLTVV.

The chain has TRBV25-1 and TRBJ2-1; 9 bases line up with TRBD2. The CDR3 totals 15 residues. The junction had 7 bases not matched to a gene; V was cut back by 2 bases and J by 8 bases. Germline values: CDR1 MGHDK, CDR2 SYGVNS. The CDR3 sequence is CASSEIAGVFDEQFF. The CDR3 region has the DNA TGTGCCAGCAGTGAAATAGCGGGAGTATTTGATGAGCAGTTCTTC. The full variable domain, its missing parts supplied by reference TRBV25-1 and TRBJ2-1, is EADIYQTPRYLVIGTGKKITLECSQTMGHDKMYWYQQDPGMELHLIHYSYGVNSTEKGDLSSESTVSRIRTEHFPLTLESARPSHTSQYLCASSEIAGVFDEQFFGPGTRLTVL.

With respect to this clone: Other nucleotide sequences in the sample specify the same CDR3. V usage is TRBV25-1 and J usage is TRBJ2-3; 10 bases match TRBD2. The CDR3 loop spans 18 amino acids. CDR1 MGHDK and CDR2 SYGVNS come from the germline V gene. The V gene end was trimmed by 11 bases and the J gene end by 0 bases; junction bases not matched to a gene: 17. CDR3 sequence reads: CASPTGLAADPSTDTQYF. The CDR3 DNA reads TGTGCCTCTCCTACAGGACTAGCGGCAGATCCCAGCACAGATACGCAGTATTTT.

The V and J genes are TRBV7-9 and TRBJ2-3; no definite D call. The germline V gene has CDR1 SEHNR and CDR2 FQNEAQ (reference sequence). The CDR3 loop spans 13 amino acids. V was shortened by 0 bases and J by 6 bases, with 7 bases between the two germline ends. Here the CDR3 reads CASSLASLDTQYF. In DNA form, the CDR3 reads TGTGCCAGCAGCTTAGCCTCCCTTGATACGCAGTATTTT.

The chain carries TRBV7-9 and TRBJ1-2; possible D gene TRBD1, 6 bases. The CDR3 has 14 residues. The germline V and J ends were trimmed by 7 bases and 5 bases, with 17 bases remaining between them. The germline V gene encodes CDR1 SEHNR and CDR2 FQNEAQ (reference sequence). CDR3 protein: CASTKRDQGYGYTF. In DNA form, the CDR3 reads TGTGCCAGCACTAAACGGGACCAGGGGTATGGCTACACCTTC.

V and J are TRBV4-1 and TRBJ1-5, with TRBD1 identical over 7 bases. Trimming cost V 3 bases and J 2 bases; bases outside gene matches: 4. The germline CDR1 and CDR2 sequences are MGHRA and YSYEKL. This CDR3 region has 15 residues. CDR3 loop: CASSQVDRGNQPQHF. The CDR3 DNA is TGCGCCAGCAGCCAGGTTGACAGGGGCAATCAGCCCCAGCATTTT.

The rearrangement links TRBV19 to TRBJ2-7; the match to TRBD1 covers 10 bases. Trimming at V came to 5 bases and at J to 2 bases, leaving 12 bases not matched to a gene. This CDR3 region has 17 residues. The V gene's germline CDR1 is LNHDA and CDR2 SQIVND (reference sequence). The CDR3 DNA follows: TGTGCCAGTAGTTCCAAAGCCCGGGACAGGGGAACCTACGAGCAGTACTTC. This encodes CASSSKARDRGTYEQYF.

The chain has TRBV27 and TRBJ2-3, with TRBD2 as a possible D gene (6 bases). The germline V and J ends were trimmed by 10 bases and 0 bases, with 20 bases remaining between them. Germline-derived CDR1 and CDR2 are MNHEY and SMNVEV (reference sequence). The CDR3 is made up of 16 amino acids. The CDR3 region is CATSTGDARSTDTQYF. The CDR3 DNA reads TGTGCCACCTCGACGGGGGACGCCAGAAGCACAGATACGCAGTATTTT.

The chain employs TRBV6-4 and TRBJ2-3, with TRBD2 identical over 13 bases. V was clipped by 5 bases and J by 4 bases; unmatched bases: 3. The germline gives CDR1 MRHNA, CDR2 SNTAGT. CDR3 length: 15 residues. Here the CDR3 reads CASSLLAGGSDTQYF. In DNA form, the CDR3 reads TGTGCCAGCAGTCTACTAGCGGGAGGGTCAGATACGCAGTATTTT.

This sequence joins TRBV7-6 and TRBJ2-7; TRBD2 agrees at 14 bases. CDR3 length: 14 amino acids. V was clipped by 5 bases and J by 11 bases; unmatched bases: 8. Germline CDR1 SGHVS, CDR2 FNYEAQ. Here the CDR3 DNA reads TGTGCCAGCAGCCCTGGGACTAGCGGGAGCGGAGAGTACTTC. Protein: CASSPGTSGSGEYF. The full variable domain, its missing parts supplied by reference TRBV7-6 and TRBJ2-7, is GAGVSQSPRYKVTKRGQDVALRCDPISGHVSLYWYRQALGQGPEFLTYFNYEAQQDKSGLPNDRFSAERPEGSISTLTIQRTEQRDSAMYRCASSPGTSGSGEYFGPGTRLTVT.

The chain combines TRBV7-9 with TRBJ2-5; D ambiguous. Germline CDR1 reads SEHNR; CDR2 reads FQNEAQ (reference sequence). V lost 4 bases and J lost 2, with 5 bases in between. The CDR3 is made up of 12 amino acids. CDR3 DNA: TGTGCCAGCAGCTCAAATCAAGAGACCCAGTACTTC. Its protein is CASSSNQETQYF. Drawing the rest from reference TRBV7-9 and TRBJ2-5, the complete variable domain is DTGVSQNPRHKITKRGQNVTFRCDPISEHNRLYWYRQTLGQGPEFLTYFQNEAQLEKSRLLSDRFSAERPKGSFSTLEIQRTEQGDSAMYLCASSSNQETQYFGPGTRLLVL.

This chain links TRBV11-2 with TRBJ2-5, with D maybe TRBD2 (6 bases). V was shortened by 8 bases and J by 0 bases, with 10 bases between the two germline ends. In germline, CDR1 is SGHAT, CDR2 FQNNGV. The CDR3 runs 13 residues. The CDR3 reads CASGREYQETQYF. In DNA form, the CDR3 reads TGTGCCAGCGGACGGGAGTACCAAGAGACCCAGTACTTC. Variable domain in full (rest from reference TRBV11-2 and TRBJ2-5): EAGVAQSPRYKIIEKRQSVAFWCNPISGHATLYWYQQILGQGPKLLIQFQNNGVVDDSQLPKDRFSAERLKGVDSTLKIQPAKLEDSAVYLCASGREYQETQYFGPGTRLLVL.

This chain links TRBV30 with TRBJ2-7, with 7 bases identical to TRBD2. With V trimmed by 1 base and J by 9 bases, 9 bases remained unmatched. The CDR3 runs to 13 residues. Germline V gene data show CDR1 as GTSNPN and CDR2 as SVGIG (reference sequence). In nucleotides, the CDR3 is TGTGCCTGGAGTGACGGGGGGAGCTGGGTGCAGTACTTC. Its protein is CAWSDGGSWVQYF.

The chain couples TRBV2 to TRBJ2-3, with TRBD2 matching over 8 bases. J lost 6 bases, V lost 7 bases, and 9 bases had no gene match. The length of the CDR3 is 14 residues. Germline assignment: CDR1 SNHLY and CDR2 FYNNEI. The CDR3 sequence is CASKSGTRADTQYF. In DNA, the CDR3 is TGTGCCAGCAAATCCGGGACTAGAGCCGATACGCAGTATTTT.

The chain joins TRBV29-1 to TRBJ1-2; 9 bases match TRBD1. The CDR3 spans 13 residues. The V and J ends lost 6 bases and 13 bases, in that order; junction bases with no gene match: 15. Germline values: CDR1 SQVTM, CDR2 ANQGSEA. The CDR3 DNA reads TGCAGCGTATCACCTTGGACAGGGGCCGCTTGCACCTTC. Protein product: CSVSPWTGAACTF.

The chain couples TRBV6-1 to TRBJ2-7; D gene ambiguous. Trimming took 10 bases from V and 4 from J, leaving 11 bases between them. CDR3 length equals 11 residues. The germline CDR1 and CDR2 sequences are MNHNS and SASEGT. The CDR3 DNA reads as TGTGCCACCGGAGAACAATACGAGCAGTACTTC. It translates to CATGEQYEQYF.